This T cell receptor (beta chain) was profiled in a study of blood T cell repertoires in COVID-19. At the level of the study: T cells, B-cell-depleted T cells, or PBMCs supplied cDNA or gDNA.

In germline, CDR1 is MDHEN, CDR2 SYDVKM. Trimming cost V 2 bases and J 5 bases, with 15 bases left between them. The CDR3 runs to 15 residues. Generated by immunoSEQ multiplex PCR, the TCRdb table keeps only in-frame clones and is missing some. The sample comprises a few hundred thousand clones, just over 85% of which are singletons, and about 3.8% rests with the top ten. The clonotype comes from a woman between 35 and 50 years old with acute COVID-19. This chain links TRBV28 with TRBJ2-5; D might be TRBD2 (6 bases). The specimen was PBMCs or T cells enriched from blood (not recorded which). CDR3 in DNA: TGTGCCAGCAGTTTAGTACCCGGGAGCGGGGAGACCCAGTACTTC. As protein: CASSLVPGSGETQYF.